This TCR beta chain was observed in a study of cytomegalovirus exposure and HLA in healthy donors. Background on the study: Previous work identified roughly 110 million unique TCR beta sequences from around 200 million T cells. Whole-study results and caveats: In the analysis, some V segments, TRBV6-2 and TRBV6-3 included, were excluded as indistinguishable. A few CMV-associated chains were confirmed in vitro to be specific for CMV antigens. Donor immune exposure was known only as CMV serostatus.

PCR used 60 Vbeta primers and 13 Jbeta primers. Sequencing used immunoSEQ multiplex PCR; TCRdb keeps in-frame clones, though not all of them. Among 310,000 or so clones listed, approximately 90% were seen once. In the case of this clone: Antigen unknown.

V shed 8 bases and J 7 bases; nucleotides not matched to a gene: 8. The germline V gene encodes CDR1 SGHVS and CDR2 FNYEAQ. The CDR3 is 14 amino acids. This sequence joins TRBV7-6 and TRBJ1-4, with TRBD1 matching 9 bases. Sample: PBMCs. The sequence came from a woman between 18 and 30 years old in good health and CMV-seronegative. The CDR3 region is CASPPQGATEKLFF. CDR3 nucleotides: TGTGCCAGCCCCCCACAGGGGGCTACTGAAAAACTGTTTTTT.